The clone carrying this TCR beta chain was recorded many times. The CDR3 is made up of 17 amino acids. Germline CDR1 and CDR2: SEHNR and FQNEAQ (reference sequence). V was clipped by 5 bases and J by 3 bases; unmatched bases: 12. The data stem from a study of T-cell reconstitution after alpha-beta-depleted transplantation in children. Preparing the TCRbeta library involved the use of unique molecular identifiers. MiXCR, applied by TCRdb to the PCR reads, yields one record per CDR3 protein. The sample shows 150,000 to 250,000 distinct CDR3 sequences, roughly 6.3% of them seen only once. The specimen comprised PBMCs, sampled before TCRalphabeta/CD19-depleted stem cell transplant. The receptor was isolated from a girl in the first two years of life with combined immunodeficiency, due to receive a stem cell transplant. The chain carries TRBV7-9 and TRBJ2-2, with 7 bases fitting TRBD1. The CDR3 region is CASSHRNRGSDTGELFF. CDR3 nucleotides: TGTGCCAGCAGCCACCGAAACAGGGGTTCGGACACCGGGGAGCTGTTTTTT.